Below, 11 T cell receptor beta chains from the same sample are listed, as sequenced in a study of T cells in localized non-small cell lung cancer. Using immunoSEQ multiplex PCR, the repertoire was profiled, and TCRdb retains in-frame clones only, with some absent. The table shows more than 2,500 clones, with 25% to 35% occurring only once. The source was lung tumor tissue, collected before any cancer treatment. The origin of the receptors is a male donor older than 55 with stage II squamous cell lung carcinoma.

There are a few counts of this clone. V usage is TRBV19 and J usage is TRBJ1-1, with a tentative D call TRBD1 (6 bases). Germline values: CDR1 LNHDA, CDR2 SQIVND (reference sequence). Trimming stripped 3 bases from V and 1 base from J, with 12 bases between. The CDR3 contains 15 residues. This CDR3 is CASSIPLDRNTEAFF. For the CDR3, the DNA is TGTGCCAGTAGTATTCCTTTGGACAGGAACACTGAAGCTTTCTTT.

The chain combines TRBV5-1 with TRBJ1-1, with D possibly being TRBD1 (5 bases). Germline V lookup: CDR1 SGHRS, CDR2 YFSETQ. The V gene lost 4 bases and the J gene lost 5 bases, with 15 bases spanning the gap. The CDR3 has 14 residues. CDR3 coding DNA: TGCGCCAGCAGCCGGTGGGTCGGGGGTACTGAAGCTTTCTTT. Translation: CASSRWVGGTEAFF.

This clone has only a few counts. The rearrangement links TRBV6-8 to TRBJ1-1; a weak D match, TRBD1 (6 bases). Trimming left V 6 bases short and J 4 bases short, with 15 bases between. The CDR3 runs 14 residues. CDR1 is MNHGY, CDR2 SAAAGT, per germline. CDR3 sequence: CASSRHRVSTEAFF. As DNA, the CDR3 is TGTGCCAGCAGCAGACACAGGGTTAGCACTGAAGCTTTCTTT.

This clone was observed a handful of times. The chain links TRBV8-2 to TRBJ1-3. TRBV8-2 is a recognized pseudogene. The length of the CDR3 is 14 residues. The CDR3 DNA reads as TGTGCCAGCAGAGGGGGGGGCGGTGGAAACACCATATATTTT. This translates into CASRGGGGGNTIYF.

This clone ranks as large (0.1 to 1%). The V and J genes are TRBV11-3 and TRBJ2-3; 10 nucleotides match TRBD2. The V and J ends lost 1 base and 3 bases, in that order; junction bases with no gene match: 4. Germline V CDR1 and CDR2: SGHNT, YENEEA. The CDR3 is 16 amino acids. In DNA, the CDR3 is TGTGCCAGCAGCTTAGGCCATAGCGGGGGGACAGATACGCAGTATTTT. Protein sequence: CASSLGHSGGTDTQYF.

The chain combines TRBV7-1 with TRBJ2-1, with 9 bases that match TRBD2. TRBV7-1 is reported as an ORF; its role is uncertain. The CDR3 length is 16 residues. J lost 6 bases, V lost 5 bases, and 11 bases had no gene match. CDR3 in DNA: TGTGCCAGCAGCCCCTTCGGGCTAGCGGGAAGCAATGAGCAGTTCTTC. Translating it yields CASSPFGLAGSNEQFF.

The V gene is TRBV4-1, the J gene TRBJ2-1; 10 bases match TRBD2. CDR1 is MGHRA, CDR2 YSYEKL, per germline. The CDR3 contains 16 residues. The V and J ends lost 2 bases and 3 bases, in that order; junction bases with no gene match: 4. The CDR3 nucleotides are TGCGCCAGCAGCCAACTAGCGGGAGCGGTCTACAATGAGCAGTTCTTC. It translates to CASSQLAGAVYNEQFF.

This clone was counted only a few times. The chain uses TRBV6-8 and TRBJ2-7, with D perhaps TRBD1 or TRBD2 (5 bases each). Looked up from germline, CDR1 is MNHGY and CDR2 is SAAAGT. V shed 2 bases and J shed 4 bases, with 6 bases lying between them. The CDR3 is made up of 12 amino acids. The CDR3 spells CASSYEGYEQYV. The CDR3 region has the DNA TGTGCCAGCAGTTACGAGGGGTACGAGCAGTACGTC.

The chain couples TRBV5-1 to TRBJ2-2; the match to TRBD1 covers 8 bases. CDR1 is SGHRS, CDR2 YFSETQ, per germline. With 4 bases clipped from V and 4 bases from J, the junction kept 9 bases outside the gene matches. The CDR3 consists of 16 residues. The CDR3 DNA is TGCGCCAGCAGCCATGGACAGGGTAGGGGCACCGGGGAGCTGTTTTTT. It specifies CASSHGQGRGTGELFF.

The chain employs TRBV11-3 and TRBJ1-2, with 9 nucleotides matching TRBD1. The CDR3 loop spans 14 amino acids. Germline V gene lookup returns CDR1 SGHNT and CDR2 YENEEA. Trimming removed 5 bases from V and 8 bases from J; junction bases left unmatched: 9. CDR3 bases: TGTGCCAGCAGCAGCGGGGACAGGGTTAAAGGCTACACCTTC. Translation gives CASSSGDRVKGYTF.

By its share, this clone is medium-sized (0.01 to 0.1%). The rearrangement uses TRBV9 and TRBJ2-1, with D unclear. This CDR3 spans 14 amino acids. Trimming cost V 1 base and J 0 bases, with 5 bases left between them. The V gene's germline CDR1 is SGDLS and CDR2 YYNGEE. The CDR3 DNA reads as TGTGCCAGCAGCGTATCTCCCTCCTACAATGAGCAGTTCTTC. Its protein is CASSVSPSYNEQFF.